Below, 17 T cell receptor beta chains from the same sample are listed, as sequenced in a study of blood T cell repertoires in COVID-19. The data were produced by immunoSEQ multiplex PCR, yet TCRdb's version contains in-frame clones alone and is incomplete. The repertoire holds about 200,000 clones, with approximately 78% as singletons. Sequencing used peripheral blood. Receptor source: a woman over 75 with COVID-19, enrolled during active disease.

The chain carries TRBV5-6 and TRBJ1-4; TRBD1 might be the D (5 bases). The CDR3 runs to 19 residues. The V and J ends lost 0 bases and 3 bases respectively, with 21 bases between them. Germline V lookup: CDR1 SGHDT, CDR2 YYEEEE. The CDR3 DNA sequence: TGTGCCAGCAGCTTGGACCCCGCGGTGCAGGGCAGGGCTAATGAAAAACTGTTTTTT. Translated, it gives CASSLDPAVQGRANEKLFF.

This chain connects TRBV24-1 to TRBJ1-4; 7 bases match TRBD1. The CDR3 loop spans 14 amino acids. Germline CDR1 is KGHDR and CDR2 is SFDVKD. V shed 6 bases, J shed 4 bases, and the junction held 4 bases outside the gene matches. The CDR3 sequence is CATSPQGHNEKLFF. CDR3 coding DNA: TGTGCCACCAGTCCACAGGGGCATAATGAAAAACTGTTTTTT.

The chain combines TRBV18 with TRBJ1-1, with D uncertain. CDR1 is KGHSH, CDR2 LQKENI, per germline. The ends were cut back, 0 bases at V and 5 bases at J, with 7 bases in the middle. CDR3 size: 13 residues. DNA of the CDR3: TGTGCCAGCTCACCACCCGGTAAGACTGAAGCTTTCTTT. This encodes CASSPPGKTEAFF.

The chain couples TRBV28 to TRBJ1-1, with TRBD1 matching over 12 bases. The CDR3 is made up of 15 amino acids. Germline V gives CDR1 MDHEN, CDR2 SYDVKM. With V trimmed by 3 bases and J by 3 bases, 2 bases remained unmatched. The CDR3 protein is CASSFGTGGDTEAFF. The CDR3, as DNA: TGTGCCAGCAGTTTTGGGACAGGGGGCGACACTGAAGCTTTCTTT.

This sequence joins TRBV3-1 (or the pseudogene TRBV3-2) and TRBJ2-5; possibly TRBD1 for D (5 bases). The V end lost 5 bases, the J end lost 3 bases, and 10 bases lay between the germline ends. The V gene's germline CDR1 is LGHDT and CDR2 YNNKEL (reference sequence). This CDR3 is built from 13 residues. CDR3 sequence: CASSSTDKETQYF. The CDR3 DNA sequence: TGTGCCAGCAGCTCGACAGACAAAGAGACCCAGTACTTC.

The CDR3 DNA follows: TGTGCCAGCAGTTTATTTGGACAGGGATATGGCTACACCTTC. Translation gives CASSLFGQGYGYTF. The V call is TRBV28, the J call TRBJ1-2, with 8 bases matching TRBD1. J lost 5 bases, V lost 1 base, and 3 bases had no gene match. The CDR3 runs 14 residues. Germline CDR1 and CDR2: MDHEN and SYDVKM.

This chain links TRBV2 with TRBJ2-7; 7 bases are a match to TRBD2. The trim removed 8 bases at V and 3 bases at J, leaving 13 bases unmatched. CDR3 length: 15 residues. The germline V gene has CDR1 SNHLY and CDR2 FYNNEI. The CDR3 spells CASLLRVGGSYEQYF. CDR3 coding DNA: TGTGCCAGCCTCCTCCGGGTGGGCGGGAGCTACGAGCAGTACTTC.

The chain couples TRBV15 to TRBJ2-7, with TRBD1 matching 7 bases. This CDR3 region has 17 residues. Germline CDR1 and CDR2: LNHNV and YYDKDF (reference sequence). The V segment lost 0 bases and the J segment 0 bases; nucleotides outside the gene matches: 8. The CDR3 loop reads CATSRDRGRTGSYEQYF. CDR3 DNA sequence: TGTGCCACCAGCAGAGATAGAGGCAGGACAGGCTCCTACGAGCAGTACTTC.

This clone was seen at least ten times. The chain couples TRBV7-2 to TRBJ2-2, with D unresolved. Germline CDR1 reads SGHTA; CDR2 reads FQGNSA. V was shortened by 0 bases and J by 0 bases, with 2 bases between the two germline ends. The CDR3 spans 14 residues. The DNA of the CDR3 is TGTGCCAGCAGCTTAGCCTCGAACACCGGGGAGCTGTTTTTT. This codes for CASSLASNTGELFF.

The chain carries TRBV27 and TRBJ1-5; perhaps TRBD1 as D (5 bases). Germline CDR1 is MNHEY and CDR2 is SMNVEV (reference sequence). V gave up 4 bases and J gave up 7 bases, with 14 bases separating them. The CDR3 has 14 amino acids. CDR3 in DNA: TGTGCCAGCAGTTCAGGGCCCCTTAGACAGCCCCAGCATTTT. This codes for CASSSGPLRQPQHF.

The chain couples TRBV27 to TRBJ2-3; 13 nucleotides line up with TRBD2. Germline lookup yields CDR1 MNHEY and CDR2 SMNVEV (reference sequence). The CDR3 is made up of 19 amino acids. Trimming took 6 bases from V and 6 from J; bases not matched to a gene: 18. CDR3 DNA sequence: TGTGCCAGCAGACGGACAGGGAACGTACTAGCGGGAGGGACGGATACGCAGTATTTT. Its translation: CASRRTGNVLAGGTDTQYF.

The chain joins TRBV6-5 to TRBJ1-2, with D possibly matching TRBD1 (6 bases). CDR1 and CDR2 (germline): MNHEY, SVGAGI. V gave up 0 bases and J gave up 9 bases, with 14 bases separating them. The CDR3 consists of 14 residues. CDR3 in amino acids: CASSYSSGGQRYTF. The CDR3 coding sequence is TGTGCCAGCAGTTACTCGAGCGGGGGGCAACGCTACACCTTC.

This clone came up once. The gene calls are TRBV10-1 and TRBJ2-5, with TRBD2 matching over 13 bases. After removal of 4 bases from V and 3 bases from J, the junction contained 8 bases not matched to a gene. This CDR3 is 17 amino acids long. Per the germline V gene, CDR1 is WNHNN and CDR2 is SYGVQD (reference sequence). The CDR3 coding sequence is TGCGCCAGCAGTGGGGCACCCGGACTAGCGGGGGAAGAGACCCAGTACTTC. Its protein is CASSGAPGLAGEETQYF.

The chain employs TRBV19 and TRBJ1-1; D uncertain. Trimming left V 3 bases short and J 5 bases short, with 13 bases between. This CDR3 has 14 residues. Germline lookup yields CDR1 LNHDA and CDR2 SQIVND (reference sequence). The CDR3 loop is CASSIATLRTEAFF. CDR3 in DNA: TGTGCCAGTAGTATCGCCACCCTGAGGACTGAAGCTTTCTTT.

CDR3 sequence reads: CASAFGNTIYF. The DNA of the CDR3 is TGTGCCAGCGCGTTTGGAAACACCATATATTTT. The rearrangement links TRBV6-5 to TRBJ1-3; D not certain. This CDR3 is built from 11 residues. V lost 8 bases and J lost 3, with 5 bases in between. Looked up from germline, CDR1 is MNHEY and CDR2 is SVGAGI.

The J gene is TRBJ2-3, the V gene TRBV7-2, with a weak D call TRBD2 (5 bases). Germline V gene data show CDR1 as SGHTA and CDR2 as FQGNSA. This CDR3 is 16 amino acids long. The ends were cut back, 1 base at V and 0 bases at J, with 11 bases in the middle. The CDR3 spells CASSLVVTTSTDTQYF. The CDR3 DNA reads as TGTGCCAGCAGCTTAGTTGTGACTACTAGCACAGATACGCAGTATTTT.

The chain employs TRBV6-6 and TRBJ2-5, with a weak D call TRBD2 (6 bases). CDR1 and CDR2 from the germline V gene are MNHNY and SVGAGI (reference sequence). The V end was cut by 2 bases, the J end by 6 bases, with 13 bases between. The CDR3 consists of 14 residues. The CDR3 loop is CASSYPGLPQTQYF. In DNA, the CDR3 is TGTGCCAGCAGTTACCCGGGACTGCCCCAGACCCAGTACTTC.